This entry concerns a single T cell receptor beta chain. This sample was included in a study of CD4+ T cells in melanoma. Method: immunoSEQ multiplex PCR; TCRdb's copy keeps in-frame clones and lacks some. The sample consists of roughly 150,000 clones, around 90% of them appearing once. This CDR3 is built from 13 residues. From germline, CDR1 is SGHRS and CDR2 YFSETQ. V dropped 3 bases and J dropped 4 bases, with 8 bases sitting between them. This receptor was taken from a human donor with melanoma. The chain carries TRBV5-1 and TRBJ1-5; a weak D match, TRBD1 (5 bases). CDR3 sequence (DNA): TGCGCCAGCAGCTCTGAGGGGAATCAGCCCCAGCATTTT. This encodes CASSSEGNQPQHF.